These T cell receptor beta chains were read from a single sample in a study of T cell responses to AZD1222 COVID-19 vaccine. The data were produced by immunoSEQ multiplex PCR, yet TCRdb's version contains in-frame clones alone and is incomplete. The sample lists 110,000 to 150,000 clones, about 87% occurring once. The sample was peripheral blood, taken on day 0 of AZD1222 vaccination. The receptors were sampled from an adult in good health. The CDR3 runs from the conserved cysteine through the conserved F or W. Fields, in order: J gene, clone size, V gene, D gene, CDR3 DNA, CDR3 protein. A D gene is named only where the DNA matches it firmly. The size of a clone is reported for some rows only, either as once, few or many, or as a class for expanded clones.

>TRBJ1-2|NA|TRBV11-2|TRBD1
TGTGCCAGCAGCTTAGCCAGGGTTGGACAGGGTCCGCTCGGAGGCTACACCTTC
CASSLARVGQGPLGGYTF
>TRBJ1-5|NA|TRBV10-3|NA
TGTGCTTCCGGGGGCAATCAGCCCCAGCATTTT
CASGGNQPQHF
>TRBJ2-7|few|TRBV5-4|TRBD2
TGTGCCAGCAGCTCCCCGGCGGGAGGGGTCTACGAGCAGTACTTC
CASSSPAGGVYEQYF
>TRBJ2-2|NA|TRBV19|NA
TGTGCCAGTATACGGGCGAACACCGGGGAGCTGTTTTTT
CASIRANTGELFF
>TRBJ2-7|NA|TRBV7-2|TRBD2
TGTGCCAGCAGCTTAGACACGACTAGCGCTCAATACGAGCAGTACTTC
CASSLDTTSAQYEQYF
>TRBJ2-4|NA|TRBV12-3/TRBV12-4|TRBD2
TGTGCCAGCAGCCGCGGGACTAGGGAGTACTTC
CASSRGTREYF
>TRBJ1-3|NA|TRBV30|TRBD1
TGTGCCTGCCCCCGGACAGGGGAAATTGGCATATATTTT
CACPRTGEIGIYF
>TRBJ2-5|NA|TRBV18|NA
TGTGCCAGCTCACCACCCAGGACCGGAAAAGAGACCCAGTACTTC
CASSPPRTGKETQYF
>TRBJ2-7|NA|TRBV27|NA
TGTGCCAGCAGTTTATCGGGGTTCTCCTACGAGCAGTACTTC
CASSLSGFSYEQYF
>TRBJ2-3|NA|TRBV6-2/TRBV6-3|TRBD2
TGTGCCAGCAGTTACCTAGCGGGAGGAAGAGGGGGCCTCACAGATACGCAGTATTTT
CASSYLAGGRGGLTDTQYF
>TRBJ2-6|NA|TRBV3-1/TRBV3-2|NA
TGTGCCAGCAGCCCTCACAGCTCTGGGGCCAACGTCCTGACTTTC
CASSPHSSGANVLTF
>TRBJ2-7|NA|TRBV27|NA
TGTGCCAGCAGTTTTGGCCAGAACTACGAGCAGTACTTC
CASSFGQNYEQYF
>TRBJ2-5|once|TRBV7-2|NA
TGTGCCAGCAGCCTCCAAGGTGGAAGGGGAGAGACCCAGTACTTC
CASSLQGGRGETQYF
>TRBJ1-1|NA|TRBV19|TRBD1
TGTGCCAGTAGTATGGCCCACAGGGGCTTCACTGAAGCTTTCTTT
CASSMAHRGFTEAFF